These 17 T cell receptor beta chains originate from one sample sequenced in a study of identical twins. Each CDR3 protein gets one entry after TCRdb re-called the 5' RACE reads with MiXCR. The sample holds 250,000 to 350,000 distinct CDR3 sequences; around 8.8% are singletons and the top ten take about 2.1%. This sample also appeared in a second study, on yellow fever vaccine responses in identical twins.

The sequencing sample was made of memory (CD45RO+) T cells sorted from blood. All receptors come from a woman between 18 and 29 years old in good health.

This clonotype was seen a few times. The V gene is TRBV11-2, the J gene TRBJ2-1; 12 positions match TRBD2. In germline, CDR1 is SGHAT, CDR2 FQNNGV. V lost 1 base, J lost 9 bases, and 4 bases stayed unmatched. The CDR3 has 15 amino acids. As DNA, the CDR3 is TGTGCCAGCAGCTTAGCAGCTAGCGGGAGGGGTGAGCAGTTCTTC. Protein: CASSLAASGRGEQFF. The entire variable domain, with the rest obtained from reference TRBV11-2 and TRBJ2-1, is as follows: EAGVAQSPRYKIIEKRQSVAFWCNPISGHATLYWYQQILGQGPKLLIQFQNNGVVDDSQLPKDRFSAERLKGVDSTLKIQPAKLEDSAVYLCASSLAASGRGEQFFGPGTRLTVL.

This clonotype came up a few times. The CDR3 DNA sequence: TGTGCCAGCACCTATAGCGGGGGGGTCAATGAGCAGTTCTTC. Translated: CASTYSGGVNEQFF. The chain has TRBV6-1 and TRBJ2-1; TRBD2 aligns across 11 bases. The germline V gene has CDR1 MNHNS and CDR2 SASEGT. The trim removed 7 bases at V and 6 bases at J, leaving 5 bases unmatched. CDR3 length: 14 amino acids.

The chain is built from TRBV27 and TRBJ2-1; 12 bases are shared with TRBD2. Trimming at V came to 5 bases and at J to 9 bases, leaving 14 bases not matched to a gene. This CDR3 has 17 residues. Per the germline V gene, CDR1 is MNHEY and CDR2 is SMNVEV (reference sequence). The CDR3 sequence is CASSPDGLAGTYGEQFF. The CDR3 DNA is TGTGCCAGCAGTCCCGACGGACTAGCGGGAACATATGGTGAGCAGTTCTTC.

This clonotype was recorded many times. The rearrangement links TRBV20-1 to TRBJ1-5, with 9 bases fitting TRBD1. The J segment lost 7 bases and the V segment lost 6 bases, leaving 13 bases of the junction unmatched. Germline CDR1 is DFQATT and CDR2 is SNEGSKA (reference sequence). The CDR3 is 15 residues long. Written as DNA, the CDR3 is TGCAGTGCCAGAAGGGGTTTAGGACAGGGGCAGCCCCAGCATTTT. This translates into CSARRGLGQGQPQHF.

This clonotype has a handful of counts. This chain uses TRBV5-1 with TRBJ2-1; a possible D gene is TRBD2 (5 bases). From germline, CDR1 is SGHRS and CDR2 YFSETQ. This CDR3 comprises 15 residues. Between the trimmed V and J ends, which lost 1 base and 2 bases, there was a span of 10 bases. The CDR3 loop is CASSLRQRAYNEQFF. CDR3 in DNA: TGCGCCAGCAGCTTGAGGCAGAGGGCCTACAATGAGCAGTTCTTC.

The V call is TRBV6-1, the J call TRBJ2-7, with 7 bases that match TRBD2. The germline gives CDR1 MNHNS, CDR2 SASEGT. V was clipped by 4 bases and J by 2 bases; unmatched bases: 8. The CDR3 extends over 15 amino acids. DNA for the CDR3: TGTGCCAGCAGTGTCGGGGGGACGGTGGCCTACGAGCAGTACTTC. Its translation is CASSVGGTVAYEQYF.

This clonotype was counted at least ten times. The rearrangement uses TRBV9 and TRBJ1-2; the D gene is possibly TRBD1 (5 bases). V lost 0 bases to trimming and J lost 2 bases, with 8 bases between them. This CDR3 contains 14 residues. The germline V gene encodes CDR1 SGDLS and CDR2 YYNGEE. The CDR3, as DNA: TGTGCCAGCAGCGTAGGGGCAGGGAACTATGGCTACACCTTC. The encoded protein is CASSVGAGNYGYTF.

The chain employs TRBV7-6 and TRBJ2-1, with D possibly TRBD1 on 6 matching bases. The germline V gene has CDR1 SGHVS and CDR2 FNYEAQ. This CDR3 spans 17 amino acids. V dropped 5 bases and J dropped 0 bases, with 17 bases sitting between them. This chain's CDR3 is CASSQGTAGSSYNEQFF. DNA of the CDR3: TGTGCCAGCAGCCAGGGGACGGCAGGGAGCTCCTACAATGAGCAGTTCTTC.

This clonotype has a handful of counts. The V gene is TRBV6-5, the J gene TRBJ1-2; TRBD1 matches 8 bases. V lost 0 bases and J lost 7; bases outside the gene matches: 4. This CDR3 region has 14 residues. The germline V gene encodes CDR1 MNHEY and CDR2 SVGAGI. CDR3 nucleotide sequence: TGTGCCAGCAGTTACTCGATAACAGGGGGTGGCTACACCTTC. It translates to CASSYSITGGGYTF.

In its sample, this clonotype was seen many times. The chain links TRBV5-6 to TRBJ1-2; D remains ambiguous. The CDR3 spans 13 residues. V was shortened by 4 bases and J by 3 bases, with 10 bases between the two germline ends. Per the germline V gene, CDR1 is SGHDT and CDR2 is YYEEEE. The CDR3: CASSRGGYYGYTF. The CDR3 nucleotides are TGTGCCAGCAGCCGCGGCGGGTACTATGGCTACACCTTC.

This clonotype has more than one count but fewer than ten. DNA for the CDR3: TGTGCCAGCAGCTTAGTTGGCGGATGGGCCTACAATGAGCAGTTCTTC. This sequence encodes CASSLVGGWAYNEQFF. The chain links TRBV7-9 to TRBJ2-1; no clear D. Germline-derived CDR1 and CDR2 are SEHNR and FQNEAQ (reference sequence). This CDR3 contains 16 residues. Trimming shortened V by 1 base and J by 2 bases, and 12 bases separated the two germline ends.

The V and J genes are TRBV2 and TRBJ2-1; D call uncertain. Between the trimmed V and J ends, which lost 10 bases and 5 bases, there was a span of 12 bases. CDR1 and CDR2 from the germline V gene are SNHLY and FYNNEI. The CDR3 has 12 amino acids. CDR3 protein: CATRRLHNEQFF. The CDR3 nucleotides read TGTGCCACCCGGAGACTTCACAATGAGCAGTTCTTC. The entire variable domain, with the rest obtained from reference TRBV2 and TRBJ2-1, is as follows: EPEVTQTPSHQVTQMGQEVILRCVPISNHLYFYWYRQILGQKVEFLVSFYNNEISEKSEIFDDQFSVERPDGSNFTLKIRSTKLEDSAMYFCATRRLHNEQFFGPGTRLTVL.

V gene TRBV20-1 combines with J gene TRBJ2-3; 7 nucleotides agree with TRBD2. V was clipped by 1 base and J by 4 bases; unmatched bases: 8. CDR1 is DFQATT, CDR2 SNEGSKA, per germline (reference sequence). The length of the CDR3 is 15 residues. CDR3 DNA: TGCAGTGCTAGAGGATCTGCGGGAGATTCAGATACGCAGTATTTT. Translation gives CSARGSAGDSDTQYF.

The chain has TRBV4-1 and TRBJ2-5; 9 positions match TRBD1. The length of the CDR3 is 18 residues. Trimming at V came to 3 bases and at J to 5 bases, leaving 16 bases not matched to a gene. In germline, CDR1 is MGHRA, CDR2 YSYEKL. CDR3 bases: TGCGCCAGCAGCCAGGGACAGGGACGCGCCCTGGAGGGGGAGACCCAGTACTTC. It specifies CASSQGQGRALEGETQYF.

The chain carries TRBV6-1 and TRBJ1-5; D ambiguous. The CDR3 is 16 residues long. V was clipped by 2 bases and J by 2 bases, with 13 bases between them. Germline V gene lookup returns CDR1 MNHNS and CDR2 SASEGT. CDR3 nucleotides: TGTGCCAGCAGTGAACGTCGGGTTGATGGCAATCAGCCCCAGCATTTT. Amino acid sequence: CASSERRVDGNQPQHF.

The chain combines TRBV18 with TRBJ2-5, with TRBD2 matching 7 bases. Germline values: CDR1 KGHSH, CDR2 LQKENI. With 5 bases clipped from V and 2 bases from J, the junction kept 11 bases outside the gene matches. CDR3 length: 16 amino acids. The CDR3 region is CASSSKGAGIQETQYF. DNA for the CDR3: TGTGCCAGCTCATCCAAGGGAGCGGGGATACAAGAGACCCAGTACTTC.

With regard to this clonotype: A read error may produce the germline difference seen at one junction end. V and J are TRBV6-5 and TRBJ2-2; D unresolved. The CDR3 is made up of 15 amino acids. Germline CDR1 is MNHEY and CDR2 is SVGAGI. The CDR3 loop reads CACSSNPQNTGELFF. Here the CDR3 DNA reads TGTGCCTGCAGTTCCAACCCCCAGAACACCGGGGAGCTGTTTTTT.